A selection of T cell receptor beta chains follows, all from one sample in a study of OX40 agonist ivuxolimab in advanced cancers. The method was immunoSEQ multiplex PCR; TCRdb's version includes in-frame clones alone and lacks a portion of them. Of nearly 80,000 clones in the sample, about nine tenths were seen once. The specimen comprised CD4+ or CD8+ T cells sorted from blood, sampled in a trial of the OX40 agonist ivuxolimab. The receptors were gathered from an adult with an advanced solid tumor such as melanoma, head and neck, liver or kidney cancer. Each CDR3 is given with its conserved first and last residue. D genes are given only for firm matches. Clone size is stated in some rows and not others, as once, few, many or a class when expanded.

d_call	clone_size	j_call	v_call	cdr3_nt	cdr3_aa
TRBD1	.	TRBJ1-5	TRBV28	TGTGCCAGCAGCGCCGGGGACAGGGAGGTACAGCCCCAGCATTTT	CASSAGDREVQPQHF
.	.	TRBJ2-3	TRBV7-7	TGTGCTAGCAGCTTGGCAGGGGCGGGAGATACGCAGTATTTT	CASSLAGAGDTQYF
.	once	TRBJ2-7	TRBV19	TGTGCCAGTAGTACCAAGGACGGCCCCTACGAGCAGTACTTC	CASSTKDGPYEQYF
TRBD1	once	TRBJ2-7	TRBV7-2	TGTGCCAGCAGAAAACCTCGGGACAGGGGCTCCTACGAGCAGTACTTC	CASRKPRDRGSYEQYF
.	.	TRBJ1-2	TRBV2	TGTGCCAGCAGTGCACAGCCGACGAGGTCTGGCTACACCTTC	CASSAQPTRSGYTF
TRBD2	.	TRBJ2-7	TRBV18	TGTGCCAGCTCACCAGGGGGAGGGGTAGGCGAGCAGTACTTC	CASSPGGGVGEQYF
.	.	TRBJ1-1	TRBV7-2	TGTGCCAGCAGCCGGTTGGCTAACGGGCAGGGGATAGCTTTCTTT	CASSRLANGQGIAFF
TRBD1	.	TRBJ1-4	TRBV30	TGTGCCTGGAGCCTGGGGACAGGGGGCCAAAAACTGTTTTTT	CAWSLGTGGQKLFF
TRBD1	.	TRBJ1-4	TRBV13	TGTGCCAGCAGCCCCCGTACCGGGACAGGGGCAGAAAAACTGTTTTTT	CASSPRTGTGAEKLFF
TRBD2	.	TRBJ2-7	TRBV11-1	TGTGCCAGCAGCTTGGCGGGACTAGCCCAGTACGAGCAGTACTTC	CASSLAGLAQYEQYF
TRBD1	.	TRBJ1-4	TRBV5-6	TGTGCCAGCAGCTCACAGGGGATTAATGAAAAACTGTTTTTT	CASSSQGINEKLFF
.	.	TRBJ1-6	TRBV6-6	TGTGCCAGCAGTTATTCGGGGTATAATTCACCCCTCCACTTT	CASSYSGYNSPLHF
TRBD1	once	TRBJ1-3	TRBV7-9	TGTGCCAGCAGCTCTCGGGACAGGGTTGGAAACACCATATATTTT	CASSSRDRVGNTIYF
TRBD2	.	TRBJ2-3	TRBV5-6	TGTGCCAGCAGCTTGGCCGGACTAGCGGGGAGGGGTACGCAGTATTTT	CASSLAGLAGRGTQYF
.	.	TRBJ2-6	TRBV5-1	TGCGCCAGCAGCTTGAGTATCTTCTCTGGGGCCAACGTCCTGACTTTC	CASSLSIFSGANVLTF
.	.	TRBJ2-7	TRBV18	TGTGCCAGCGGCCCGGCGGACTCCTACGAGCAGTACTTC	CASGPADSYEQYF
TRBD1	.	TRBJ1-1	TRBV7-6	TGTGCCAGCAGCCAGGGACAGATGAACACTGAAGCTTTCTTT	CASSQGQMNTEAFF
.	.	TRBJ1-1	TRBV7-8	TGTGCCAGCAGCTTAGCGTGGGGCGACACTGAAGCTTTCTTT	CASSLAWGDTEAFF